These T cell receptor beta chains were read from a single sample in a study of shared clonotypes between healthy human individuals. Only in-frame clones appear in the TCRdb table, and some are missing; sequencing was by immunoSEQ multiplex PCR. The table has about 340,000 clones, about 73% seen once. The sequenced material came from memory CD4+ T cells sorted from blood. These receptors all come from a man aged 25-45 years in good health. Both conserved end residues are part of each CDR3. A D gene is named only where the DNA matches it firmly. Not every row has a clone size; where given, it reads once, few, many or a size class.

V	size	J	D	DNA	CDR3
TRBV5-4	few	TRBJ2-7	NA	TGTGCCAGCAGCCTAGGGACCTCAGGGACCAAAGACTTC	CASSLGTSGTKDF
TRBV4-3	NA	TRBJ2-1	NA	TGCGCCAGCAGCCAATTCACTAACAATGAGCAGTTCTTC	CASSQFTNNEQFF
TRBV11-2	NA	TRBJ1-1	NA	TGTGCCAGCAGCTTAGGCATACAGGGCTTAGTTGAAGCTTTCTTT	CASSLGIQGLVEAFF
TRBV5-1	NA	TRBJ2-7	TRBD2	TGCGCCAGCAGTCCTAGCGGGTTCTCCTCCTACGAGCAGTACTTC	CASSPSGFSSYEQYF
TRBV7-8	NA	TRBJ2-7	NA	TGTGCCAGCAGCTTAGCTTTTCGGAAGGAGCAGTACTTC	CASSLAFRKEQYF
TRBV6-5	few	TRBJ2-2	TRBD1	TGTGCCAGCAGTTTGAGGACAGGGGTGGACACCGGGGAGCTGTTTTTT	CASSLRTGVDTGELFF
TRBV4-3	NA	TRBJ1-1	NA	TGCGCCAGCAGCCAAGAATCAAAGAACACTGAAGCTTTCTTT	CASSQESKNTEAFF
TRBV27	NA	TRBJ1-2	TRBD1	TGTGCCAGCAGGGAGGGACAGGGTAATTACTATGGCTACACCTTC	CASREGQGNYYGYTF
TRBV28	NA	TRBJ2-7	NA	TGTGCCAGTGTTAAGGGGGGCAGAGTCACCTACGAGCAGTACTTC	CASVKGGRVTYEQYF
TRBV10-3	once	TRBJ1-1	NA	TGTGCCATCAGTTGGGGTTTCATGAACGCTGAAGCTTTCTTT	CAISWGFMNAEAFF
TRBV7-7	NA	TRBJ2-3	NA	TGTGCTAGCAGCCAGACCGGGACCACAGATACGCAGTATTTT	CASSQTGTTDTQYF
TRBV27	NA	TRBJ1-1	NA	TGTGCCAGCAGTTTAGTCCTGGGGTCGAACACTGAAGCTTTCTTT	CASSLVLGSNTEAFF
TRBV6-6	NA	TRBJ2-3	NA	TGTGCCAGCAGTTACTCGGCCAGCCCGCAGTATTTT	CASSYSASPQYF
TRBV6-5	NA	TRBJ2-1	NA	TGTGCCAGCAGCCACCCTAGTAGGAAGAACAATGAGCAGTTCTTC	CASSHPSRKNNEQFF
TRBV29-1	NA	TRBJ1-2	TRBD1	TGCAGCGTTGAAAAGGGGGCTTTTGGCTACACCTTC	CSVEKGAFGYTF
TRBV2	few	TRBJ2-1	NA	TGTGCCAGCAGTACTATCAATGAGCAGTTCTTC	CASSTINEQFF
TRBV6-6	NA	TRBJ1-5	NA	TGTGCCGTTTCCCGAGGGTCTACAGGGCTAGGTCAGCCCCAGCATTTT	CAVSRGSTGLGQPQHF
TRBV19	NA	TRBJ2-1	TRBD1	TGTGCCAGTAGTACGACAGGGTCTGAGCAGTTCTTC	CASSTTGSEQFF
TRBV6-5	NA	TRBJ2-5	TRBD2	TGTGCCAGCAGTTACGGCCTCGGGACTAGCGAGACCCAGTACTTC	CASSYGLGTSETQYF
TRBV6-1	NA	TRBJ1-5	NA	TGTGCCAGCACGTACAGTGAGAATCAGCCCCAGCATTTT	CASTYSENQPQHF
TRBV9	NA	TRBJ2-1	NA	TGTGCCAGCAGCGACGGTAGCGGTACCTACAATGAGCAGTTCTTC	CASSDGSGTYNEQFF
TRBV19	few	TRBJ2-3	NA	TGTGCCAGTAGTATTCCCCCAGTGGGTACTACAGATACGCAGTATTTT	CASSIPPVGTTDTQYF
TRBV28	NA	TRBJ2-7	TRBD1	TGTGCCAGCAGTTACTGGGTTCTCGGACAGGGGGGCCACTACGAGCAGTACTTC	CASSYWVLGQGGHYEQYF
TRBV11-3	once	TRBJ2-3	NA	TGTGCCAGCAGCTTGGGGGTCACAGATACGCAGTATTTT	CASSLGVTDTQYF
TRBV5-1	many	TRBJ2-7	TRBD2	TGCGCCAGCAGCTTGGGGGCTAGCGGGACCACCTACGAGCAGTACTTC	CASSLGASGTTYEQYF
TRBV4-3	NA	TRBJ2-1	NA	TGCGCCAGCAGCCAAGAATCGCGGGCCGACTCCTACAATGAGCAGTTCTTC	CASSQESRADSYNEQFF
TRBV28	NA	TRBJ2-7	NA	TGTGCCAGCAGCACCCAGGGCAGGGGCCCCTACGAGCAGTACTTC	CASSTQGRGPYEQYF
TRBV28	NA	TRBJ2-1	TRBD1	TGTGCCAGTATTCCCCTCGGGCTAACAGGACAGGGTGAGCAGTTCTTC	CASIPLGLTGQGEQFF
TRBV2	NA	TRBJ2-3	TRBD2	TGTGCCAGCAGTGTCCCTAGCGGGGGTTGGGCTACGCAGTATTTT	CASSVPSGGWATQYF
TRBV5-1	once	TRBJ1-4	TRBD1	TGCGCCAGCAGCTTGGACGGGACAGGTCATGAAAAACTGTTTTTT	CASSLDGTGHEKLFF
TRBV19	NA	TRBJ2-5	NA	TGTGCCAGTAGTATTACGAGGGGAGGTCGAGAGACCCAGTACTTC	CASSITRGGRETQYF
TRBV27	NA	TRBJ1-2	TRBD1	TGTGCCAGCAGTTCCCGGGACAGGGACTATGGCTACACCTTC	CASSSRDRDYGYTF
TRBV7-2	NA	TRBJ2-5	NA	TGTGCCAGCAGCTTAGTTGGAGGGGAGACCCAGTACTTC	CASSLVGGETQYF
TRBV10-3	NA	TRBJ2-7	NA	TGTGCCATCGGAGACCCGCGTGATGGGCAGTACTTC	CAIGDPRDGQYF
TRBV9	many	TRBJ2-1	NA	TGTGCCAGCAGCGTAGCAGTGAACCCCCTCGATGAGCAGTTCTTC	CASSVAVNPLDEQFF
TRBV7-3	NA	TRBJ1-1	NA	TGTGCCAGCAGCTTAATCAGAGACACTGAAGCTTTCTTT	CASSLIRDTEAFF
TRBV6-6	NA	TRBJ2-1	NA	TGTGCCAGCACCTTATCGGGAACACAGAATGAGCAGTTCTTC	CASTLSGTQNEQFF
TRBV6-1	NA	TRBJ1-3	NA	TGTGCCAGCAGCGAGAGACGGACCCTTGGGAACACCATATATTTT	CASSERRTLGNTIYF
TRBV29-1	NA	TRBJ2-7	TRBD2	TGCAGCGTTTATAGCGGGTACGAGCAGTACTTC	CSVYSGYEQYF
TRBV5-5	NA	TRBJ2-7	NA	TGTGCCAGCAGCAGACAGGCTAGCTCCTACGAGCAGTACTTC	CASSRQASSYEQYF
TRBV7-6	many	TRBJ2-1	TRBD2	TGTGCCAGCAGCCAAGAAAGGACTAGCGGTAACAATGAGCAGTTCTTC	CASSQERTSGNNEQFF
TRBV28	few	TRBJ2-7	TRBD2	TGTGCCAGCCGCGGTGGGAGGGCCGTTTTCGAGCAGTACTTC	CASRGGRAVFEQYF
TRBV28	NA	TRBJ2-4	TRBD2	TGTGCCAGCAGTTTATACCTAGCGGGAGTAGCCAAAAACATTCAGTACTTC	CASSLYLAGVAKNIQYF
TRBV4-3	NA	TRBJ2-2	TRBD2	TGCGCCAGCAGCCAAAATAGCGGGAGCGCGAACACCGGGGAGCTGTTTTTT	CASSQNSGSANTGELFF
TRBV19	NA	TRBJ2-3	NA	TGTGCCAGTAGTATATTGAGAAACACAGATACGCAGTATTTT	CASSILRNTDTQYF
TRBV4-1	NA	TRBJ2-2	NA	TGCGCCAGCAGCCAAGGCTGGGATCTTGAGAACACCGGGGAGCTGTTTTTT	CASSQGWDLENTGELFF
TRBV6-1	NA	TRBJ1-4	TRBD1	TGTGCCAGCAGAGAATGGCCCCTGGGACAGGGATATGAAAAACTGTTTTTT	CASREWPLGQGYEKLFF
TRBV5-1	many	TRBJ1-4	NA	TGCGCCAGCAGCTTAACGACCGTTGAAGGCGAAAAACTGTTTTTT	CASSLTTVEGEKLFF
TRBV5-4	NA	TRBJ2-2	NA	TGTGCCAGCAGCTTGGGTGCCCCGAACACCGGGGAGCTGTTTTTT	CASSLGAPNTGELFF
TRBV7-3	NA	TRBJ2-3	TRBD2	TGTGCCAGCAGCCTTACCAGCGGGAGTACAGATACGCAGTATTTT	CASSLTSGSTDTQYF
TRBV2	NA	TRBJ1-2	NA	TGTGCCAGCAGTGTAGTGGGCAGTAACTATGGCTACACCTTC	CASSVVGSNYGYTF
TRBV19	NA	TRBJ2-1	TRBD1	TGTGCCAGTGCAAGGGACAGGGGTTTCTACAATGAGCAGTTCTTC	CASARDRGFYNEQFF